One sample yielded the 17 T cell receptor beta chains listed below, sequenced in a study of OX40 agonist ivuxolimab in advanced cancers. The repertoire was sequenced with immunoSEQ multiplex PCR; TCRdb's copy has only in-frame clones and lacks some. The data hold about 150,000 clones, with under 95% observed a single time. Material: CD4+ or CD8+ T cells sorted from blood, obtained in a trial of the OX40 agonist ivuxolimab. These receptors all stem from an adult with an advanced solid tumor such as melanoma, head and neck, liver or kidney cancer.

The CDR3 reads CASSFRLAGERGRNEQFF. DNA of the CDR3: TGTGCCAGCAGCTTTCGACTAGCGGGAGAGAGGGGCCGCAATGAGCAGTTCTTC. The V and J genes are TRBV7-9 and TRBJ2-1; 12 bases match TRBD2. V gave up 3 bases and J gave up 6 bases; unmatched junction bases: 12. The length of the CDR3 is 18 residues. CDR1 SEHNR and CDR2 FQNEAQ come from the germline V gene (reference sequence).

The chain carries TRBV6-1 and TRBJ1-2, with TRBD1 matching 11 bases. Per germline, CDR1 MNHNS and CDR2 SASEGT. This CDR3 comprises 13 residues. V gave up 5 bases and J gave up 6 bases; unmatched junction bases: 2. The CDR3 nucleotides read TGTGCCAGCAGTACGGGACAGGGGGATGGCTACACCTTC. It translates to CASSTGQGDGYTF.

The CDR3 bases are TGTGCCAGCAGTTACTCGAGGAGTCCGGGCACAGATACGCAGTATTTT. This gives the protein CASSYSRSPGTDTQYF. The gene calls are TRBV6-5 and TRBJ2-3; D ambiguous. In germline, CDR1 is MNHEY, CDR2 SVGAGI. The germline V and J ends were trimmed by 0 bases and 1 base, with 11 bases remaining between them. CDR3 length equals 16 residues.

The chain joins TRBV7-2 to TRBJ2-3; 12 positions match TRBD2. This CDR3 spans 16 amino acids. Germline lookup yields CDR1 SGHTA and CDR2 FQGNSA. The trim removed 5 bases at V and 6 bases at J, leaving 9 bases unmatched. The CDR3 region has the DNA TGTGCCAGCAGCCAATCACTAGCGGGGGGCTCGGATACGCAGTATTTT. It translates to CASSQSLAGGSDTQYF.

The gene calls are TRBV5-4 and TRBJ1-1; 9 bases are shared with TRBD1. Trimming took 4 bases from V and 0 from J; bases not matched to a gene: 13. The CDR3 covers 18 residues. The germline CDR1 and CDR2 sequences are SGHNT and YYREEE (reference sequence). The CDR3 reads CASSHWTGQGSLNTEAFF. CDR3 bases: TGTGCCAGCAGCCACTGGACGGGACAGGGCTCACTGAACACTGAAGCTTTCTTT.

This chain connects TRBV27 to TRBJ1-4; D is unresolved. In germline, CDR1 is MNHEY, CDR2 SMNVEV (reference sequence). The CDR3 sequence is 15 residues long. Trimming removed 5 bases at V and 3 bases at J, with 13 bases between. The DNA of the CDR3 is TGTGCCAGCAGTCGGGCCCGGGGAGCTAATGAAAAACTGTTTTTT. This gives the protein CASSRARGANEKLFF.

The rearrangement links TRBV30 to TRBJ2-7; possibly TRBD1 for D (5 bases). Germline V CDR1 and CDR2: GTSNPN, SVGIG (reference sequence). V lost 5 bases, J lost 2 bases, and 13 bases lay in between. CDR3 length: 13 amino acids. CDR3 sequence (DNA): TGTGCCTGGGGGGCAGGGCTTCCCTACGAGCAGTACTTC. The encoded protein is CAWGAGLPYEQYF.

The gene calls are TRBV6-5 and TRBJ2-7; possibly TRBD2 for D (5 bases). CDR1 is MNHEY and CDR2 is SVGAGI in the germline V gene. Trimming took off 7 bases at V and 2 bases at J, with 12 bases between the two ends. The CDR3 has 13 residues. The CDR3 sequence is CASTETGTYEQYF. CDR3 in DNA: TGTGCCAGCACCGAGACGGGGACCTACGAGCAGTACTTC.

V and J are TRBV2 and TRBJ1-6; D is perhaps TRBD1 (5 bases). The germline V gene encodes CDR1 SNHLY and CDR2 FYNNEI. The CDR3 has 16 amino acids. V dropped 6 bases and J dropped 10 bases, with 22 bases sitting between them. The CDR3 region has the DNA TGTGCCAGCAGCGACCTTGGGGCAGAGTCTAGGTCACCCCTCCACTTT. Its translation: CASSDLGAESRSPLHF.

This chain joins TRBV5-6 and TRBJ1-1; 9 bases are a match to TRBD1. Germline CDR1 reads SGHDT; CDR2 reads YYEEEE. V was pared by 0 bases and J by 6 bases, with 6 bases of the junction left unmatched. The CDR3 is 15 amino acids. The CDR3 loop reads CASSLGGQGFPEAFF. Here the CDR3 DNA reads TGTGCCAGCAGCTTGGGTGGACAGGGGTTTCCTGAAGCTTTCTTT. The full variable domain, its missing parts supplied by reference TRBV5-6 and TRBJ1-1, is DAGVTQSPTHLIKTRGQQVTLRCSPKSGHDTVSWYQQALGQGPQFIFQYYEEEERQRGNFPDRFSGHQFPNYSSELNVNALLLGDSALYLCASSLGGQGFPEAFFGQGTRLTVV.

This clone appeared once. V gene TRBV5-4 combines with J gene TRBJ1-5, with 7 bases that match TRBD1. This CDR3 region has 15 residues. In germline, CDR1 is SGHNT, CDR2 YYREEE (reference sequence). After removal of 2 bases from V and 4 bases from J, the junction contained 6 bases not matched to a gene. The CDR3 DNA reads as TGTGCCAGCAGCTTAGGGACAGTGTCGAATCAGCCCCAGCATTTT. This codes for CASSLGTVSNQPQHF.

The genes are TRBV28 and TRBJ1-2; weak D call: TRBD1 (5 bases). Germline CDR1 reads MDHEN; CDR2 reads SYDVKM. V was trimmed by 3 bases and J by 4 bases, leaving 12 bases between them. The CDR3 totals 14 residues. CDR3 protein: CASSLGRGGYGYTF. Written as DNA, the CDR3 is TGTGCCAGCAGTTTGGGGCGTGGGGGCTATGGCTACACCTTC.

The genes are TRBV6-1 and TRBJ1-6, with unresolved D. Trimming took 3 bases from V and 13 from J, leaving 16 bases between them. CDR1 and CDR2 (germline): MNHNS, SASEGT. The CDR3 extends over 14 amino acids. For the CDR3, the DNA is TGTGCCAGCAGTGATGCGGAGGGTTGGTTGCCCCTCCACTTT. It yields the protein CASSDAEGWLPLHF.

The chain links TRBV19 to TRBJ2-3; weak D call: TRBD2 (6 bases). CDR1 is LNHDA, CDR2 SQIVND, per germline (reference sequence). The V end lost 5 bases, the J end lost 1 base, and 19 bases lay between the germline ends. The CDR3 has 17 amino acids. CDR3 sequence reads: CASSGGLGTRGTDTQYF. CDR3 bases: TGTGCCAGTAGTGGGGGGTTAGGAACTCGAGGCACAGATACGCAGTATTTT.

The rearrangement uses TRBV5-4 and TRBJ2-7; 7 bases map to TRBD2. In germline, CDR1 is SGHNT, CDR2 YYREEE (reference sequence). This CDR3 contains 15 residues. The ends lost 2 bases at V and 4 bases at J; junction bases unmatched: 9. The CDR3 nucleotides read TGTGCCAGCAGCTTAGTAGGCGGGAGTGGGTACGAGCAGTACTTC. It codes for CASSLVGGSGYEQYF.

This clone was seen more than once but under ten times. The chain is built from TRBV27 and TRBJ1-5, with a possible D match to TRBD1 (5 bases). The CDR3 sequence is 13 residues long. Trimming took off 6 bases at V and 7 bases at J, with 13 bases between the two ends. Germline V gene data show CDR1 as MNHEY and CDR2 as SMNVEV (reference sequence). Here the CDR3 DNA reads TGTGCCAGCAGCGGGGCCCGTGGACAGCCCCAGCATTTT. This encodes CASSGARGQPQHF.

V and J are TRBV18 and TRBJ2-3; TRBD2 is a possible D gene (6 bases). Germline assignment: CDR1 KGHSH and CDR2 LQKENI. V was cut by 6 bases and J by 1 base, with 11 bases left in between. This CDR3 contains 14 residues. The CDR3 sequence: CASSGGIRTDTQYF. CDR3 DNA: TGTGCCAGCTCGGGGGGAATTCGCACAGATACGCAGTATTTT.